This T cell receptor beta chain was profiled in a study of shared clonotypes between healthy human individuals. General observations from the study: Generally, naive subsets came out with larger estimated richness than memory subsets.

This CDR3 is 16 amino acids long. The trim removed 0 bases at V and 2 bases at J, leaving 5 bases unmatched. Per the germline V gene, CDR1 is MNHEY and CDR2 is SVGAGI. The donor population consisted of healthy HIV-negative adults with no recent acute infections or vaccinations. The donor cohort consisted entirely of Caucasian adults residing in Nashville, Tennessee. As concerns this clone: Its specificity is unknown.

Sorted-subset replicate PCR reactions contained approximately 190 ng DNA, corresponding to some 29,000 T cell genomes. The method was immunoSEQ multiplex PCR; TCRdb's version includes in-frame clones alone and lacks a portion of them. The sample has around 550,000 clones; 90% to 96% are singletons. J is TRBJ2-7 and V is TRBV6-5, with 9 nucleotides matching TRBD1. The sequenced material came from naive CD4+ T cells sorted from blood. Stated subset: CD45RA+ positively selected. This clonotype was sampled from a woman younger than 45 in good health. The CDR3 reads CASSYSGTGSPYEQYF. The CDR3 region has the DNA TGTGCCAGCAGTTACTCCGGGACAGGGAGTCCCTACGAGCAGTACTTC.